The source of this TCR beta chain is a study of shared clonotypes between healthy human individuals. V lost 0 bases to trimming and J lost 1 base, with 5 bases between them. The CDR3 spans 14 residues. Looked up from germline, CDR1 is SGDLS and CDR2 is YYNGEE. Turning to this clone: Within the sample, other DNA sequences also encode this same CDR3.

When replicate PCRs were run on sorted subsets, they used about 220 ng DNA, approximately 33,000 T cell genomes. Here immunoSEQ multiplex PCR was the method, and the copy in TCRdb shows in-frame clones only, minus some. The data show roughly 2 million clones, approximately 96% seen once. This clonotype originated in a young man in good health. Sequenced input: naive CD4+ T cells sorted from blood. Subset specified: CD45RA+ positively selected. The chain employs TRBV9 and TRBJ1-5, with D perhaps TRBD1 (5 bases). CDR3 nucleotide sequence: TGTGCCAGCAGCGTAGGGGGCAGCAATCAGCCCCAGCATTTT. Its protein product is CASSVGGSNQPQHF. The whole variable domain, remainder taken from reference TRBV9 and TRBJ1-5, is DSGVTQTPKHLITATGQRVTLRCSPRSGDLSVYWYQQSLDQGLQFLIQYYNGEERAKGNILERFSAQQFPDLHSELNLSSLELGDSALYFCASSVGGSNQPQHFGDGTRLSIL.